The T cell receptor beta chain described here comes from a study of radiation and T cells in renal cell carcinoma. Background on the study: Nephrectomy followed 15 Gy stereotactic body radiation by 4 weeks. Whole-study results and caveats: From baseline, blood top tumor clonotypes peaked at 2 weeks post-radiation.

This clone was counted once. Its antigen remains unknown. Time point in this sample: blood 2 weeks post-SBRT. Treatment defined: 15 Gy SBRT to primary tumor, nephrectomy 4 weeks later. The CDR3 contains 13 residues. Germline assignment: CDR1 SGHVS and CDR2 FNYEAQ. V trimming: 5 bases; J trimming: 3 bases; junction bases outside the gene matches: 3. Produced via immunoSEQ multiplex PCR; TCRdb's table is partial and in-frame only. The sample lists 100,000 to 150,000 clones; about 88% were seen once. The TCR sequence derives from a woman aged 70-85 years with renal cell carcinoma. The V call is TRBV7-6, the J call TRBJ1-2; 7 nucleotides match TRBD1. The sequences come from blood, collected from a patient whose treatment included radiotherapy and nephrectomy. The CDR3 reads CASSPDRDYGYTF. The DNA of the CDR3 is TGTGCCAGCAGCCCCGACAGGGACTATGGCTACACCTTC.